The 15 T cell receptor beta chains below all came from one sample that was sequenced in a study of blood T cells in healthy people across ages. Next came a second PCR, run for about 7 to 11 cycles, which used a sample-barcoded 5' primer along with a J-beta primer mix. TCRdb ran MiXCR on the 5' RACE reads and lists one entry per CDR3 protein. This table has about 650,000 distinct CDR3 sequences, around 52% appearing once. Sequencing was performed on blood. The receptor set was obtained from a woman of 80 years or more in good health.

This clonotype occurred once. The V and J genes are TRBV7-8 and TRBJ2-1, with D possibly called TRBD1 or TRBD2 (5 bases each). With 3 bases removed from V and 6 bases from J, the gap between germline ends came to 15 bases. Germline V gives CDR1 SGHVS, CDR2 FQNEAQ. CDR3 length equals 15 residues. Here the CDR3 reads CASSFYGAVGNEQFF. The CDR3 DNA follows: TGTGCCAGCAGCTTTTACGGGGCCGTCGGCAATGAGCAGTTCTTC.

This clonotype was seen at least ten times. In DNA form, the CDR3 reads TGTGCCAGCTCACCTTCTAATCCCTTATTAAATTCACCCCTCCACTTT. Amino acids: CASSPSNPLLNSPLHF. The chain employs TRBV18 and TRBJ1-6; D not certain. The CDR3 spans 16 residues. The V end lost 3 bases, the J end lost 7 bases, and 16 bases lay between the germline ends. Per germline, CDR1 KGHSH and CDR2 LQKENI.

V and J are TRBV20-1 and TRBJ2-2, with D perhaps TRBD2 (6 bases). V lost 6 bases and J lost 8, with 16 bases in between. The CDR3 has 13 residues. Germline V gene sequence: CDR1 DFQATT, CDR2 SNEGSKA (reference sequence). CDR3 protein: CSAPGVTPGELFF. The CDR3, as DNA: TGCAGTGCGCCGGGAGTGACCCCGGGGGAGCTGTTTTTT.

As for this clonotype: One base away lies a much larger clone, so this may be a sequencing read error. V and J are TRBV5-1 and TRBJ2-1; no definite D call. Germline loops: CDR1 SGHRS, CDR2 YFSETQ. V lost 4 bases, J lost 5 bases, and 13 bases lay in between. The CDR3 is 14 amino acids. CDR3 DNA: TGCGCCAGCAGCCAACCGCTAGGGAACAATGAGCAGTTCTTC. Translating it yields CASSQPLGNNEQFF.

The chain couples TRBV4-1 to TRBJ1-2, with TRBD1 matching 9 bases. The ends lost 6 bases at V and 7 bases at J; junction bases unmatched: 9. CDR1 is MGHRA and CDR2 is YSYEKL in the germline V gene. CDR3 size: 14 residues. The CDR3 DNA is TGCGCCAGCAGTCCCGGGACAGGGATTTCTGGCTACACCTTC. Its translation is CASSPGTGISGYTF.

This clonotype was detected only a few times. Since a much larger clone is just one base distant, this may be a read error. This rearrangement joins TRBV4-1 to TRBJ2-3; D is uncertain. The CDR3 is made up of 14 amino acids. In germline, CDR1 is MGHRA, CDR2 YSYEKL. CDR3 DNA: TGCGCCAGCAGCCCTGTCGGCTCCACAGATACGCGGTATTTT. This translates into CASSPVGSTDTRYF.

This sequence joins TRBV7-3 and TRBJ2-1; the match to TRBD2 covers 12 bases. V was clipped by 0 bases and J by 7 bases; unmatched bases: 13. The V gene's germline CDR1 is SGHTA and CDR2 FQGTGA. This CDR3 spans 19 amino acids. The CDR3 here is CASSLTPLLAGGPWNEQFF. DNA for the CDR3: TGTGCCAGCAGCTTAACCCCCTTGCTAGCGGGGGGGCCTTGGAATGAGCAGTTCTTC. Full variable domain (missing parts from reference TRBV7-3 and TRBJ2-1): GAGVSQTPSNKVTEKGKYVELRCDPISGHTALYWYRQSLGQGPEFLIYFQGTGAADDSGLPNDRFFAVRPEGSVSTLKIQRTERGDSAVYLCASSLTPLLAGGPWNEQFFGPGTRLTVL.

The chain links TRBV9 to TRBJ2-1; D uncertain. Germline V gene sequence: CDR1 SGDLS, CDR2 YYNGEE. V was pared by 0 bases and J by 0 bases, with 7 bases between. The CDR3 sequence is 15 residues long. The CDR3 loop is CASSVVPSSYNEQFF. CDR3 bases: TGTGCCAGCAGCGTAGTGCCGAGCTCCTACAATGAGCAGTTCTTC.

This clonotype has ten or more counts. CDR3 amino acids: CASSLRSGGPYNEQFF. The CDR3, as DNA: TGTGCCAGCAGCTTAAGGAGCGGGGGCCCATACAATGAGCAGTTCTTC. V gene TRBV7-3 combines with J gene TRBJ2-1, with 8 bases aligning to TRBD2. The germline V gene has CDR1 SGHTA and CDR2 FQGTGA. Losses at the gene ends were 1 base for V and 4 bases for J; bases not matched to a gene: 6. This CDR3 contains 16 residues.

The CDR3 region is CASSYSSRGGHEQYF. CDR3 nucleotide sequence: TGTGCCAGCAGTTACTCTTCTCGCGGGGGGCACGAGCAGTACTTC. This chain joins TRBV6-2 or TRBV6-3 and TRBJ2-5; 8 bases are a match to TRBD2. The DNA end lines up better with TRBJ2-7; the J call may be wrong. Looked up from germline, CDR1 is MNHEY and CDR2 is SVGEGT. This CDR3 contains 15 residues.

In its sample, this clonotype was seen a few times. The chain couples TRBV7-2 to TRBJ2-7, with D hard to call. Trimming took off 0 bases at V and 3 bases at J, with 6 bases between the two ends. The germline CDR1 and CDR2 sequences are SGHTA and FQGNSA. The CDR3 covers 13 residues. CDR3 sequence reads: CASSLAWFYEQYF. CDR3 nucleotides: TGTGCCAGCAGCTTAGCCTGGTTCTACGAGCAGTACTTC.

This clonotype showed up just once. The chain joins TRBV6-6 to TRBJ2-5; D unresolved. The J call may be wrong; the DNA end is better matched by TRBJ2-7. Germline assignment: CDR1 MNHNY and CDR2 SVGAGI (reference sequence). The CDR3 has 13 residues. CDR3 sequence reads: CASSYVVTYEQYF. CDR3 nucleotides: TGTGCCAGCAGTTACGTGGTCACCTACGAGCAGTACTTC.

The DNA for the CDR3 is TGTGCCAGCAGTTACCCAGGGGCCAGGGCAGATACGCAGTATTTT. Its protein product is CASSYPGARADTQYF. This chain links TRBV6-6 with TRBJ2-3, with D tentatively TRBD1 (6 bases). The germline gives CDR1 MNHNY, CDR2 SVGAGI (reference sequence). Trimming took off 2 bases at V and 4 bases at J, with 13 bases between the two ends. The CDR3 spans 15 residues.

This chain joins TRBV6-5 and TRBJ1-1, with a possible D match to TRBD1 (6 bases). CDR1 is MNHEY and CDR2 is SVGAGI in the germline V gene. The V and J ends lost 2 bases and 1 base respectively, with 14 bases between them. CDR3 length equals 16 residues. CDR3: CASSYTPSTGNTEAFF. The CDR3 nucleotides are TGTGCCAGCAGTTACACCCCTTCGACAGGGAACACTGAAGCTTTCTTT.

The rearrangement links TRBV29-1 to TRBJ2-1; 9 bases are shared with TRBD1. There are 14 residues in the CDR3. J was trimmed by 2 bases and V by 3 bases; bases with no gene match: 2. Germline-derived CDR1 and CDR2 are SQVTM and ANQGSEA. CDR3 DNA: TGCAGCGTTGATAGGACAGGGGCCTACAATGAGCAGTTCTTC. As protein: CSVDRTGAYNEQFF.